This T cell receptor beta chain comes out of a study of T cell changes during pregnancy in multiple sclerosis. Sequencing used immunoSEQ multiplex PCR; TCRdb keeps in-frame clones, though not all of them. The sample holds about 100,000 clones, about 94% seen once. The germline gives CDR1 SGHAT, CDR2 FQDESV (reference sequence). The CDR3 sequence is 13 residues long. Trimming took 1 base from V and 4 from J, leaving 7 bases between them. Here the sequenced sample was peripheral blood, taken before pregnancy. This chain joins TRBV11-1 and TRBJ1-1; TRBD1 is a possible D gene (6 bases). This clonotype was sampled from a female donor with multiple sclerosis, enrolled in a pregnancy study. DNA of the CDR3: TGTGCCAGCAGCTTAGAAGGGGGCACTGAAGCTTTCTTT. Its translation is CASSLEGGTEAFF.